These 17 T cell receptor beta chains originate from one sample sequenced in a study of T cells in Graves' hyperthyroidism and ophthalmopathy. The TCR beta CDR3 regions underwent amplification using RNA transcripts as the source. In the first-round RT-PCR of the TCR CDR3, the HTBI primer set was used. TCRdb recomputed calls from the multiplex PCR reads with MiXCR, one row per CDR3 protein. The repertoire has roughly 700,000 distinct CDR3 sequences, 14% of them found once; the top ten carry approximately 10%. Sequenced material: blood. Receptors originate from a woman between 18 and 30 years old with Graves' hyperthyroidism.

This clonotype was seen many times. The genes are TRBV30 and TRBJ2-3; D may be TRBD2 (5 bases). The V and J ends lost 4 bases and 2 bases respectively, with 16 bases between them. In germline, CDR1 is GTSNPN, CDR2 SVGIG (reference sequence). The CDR3 has 15 amino acids. The CDR3 loop reads CAWIGGPRHTDTQYF. The DNA of the CDR3 is TGTGCCTGGATCGGAGGTCCCAGACACACAGATACGCAGTATTTT.

This clonotype was counted many times. The CDR3 sequence: CASSPQVNEQFF. For the CDR3, the DNA is TGTGCCAGCTCCCCCCAGGTCAATGAGCAGTTCTTC. The V gene is TRBV28, the J gene TRBJ2-1; D unclear. V was shortened by 8 bases and J by 6 bases, with 11 bases between the two germline ends. The CDR3 sequence is 12 residues long. CDR1 and CDR2 from the germline V gene are MDHEN and SYDVKM. Together with reference TRBV28 and TRBJ2-1, the CDR3 gives the full variable domain: DVKVTQSSRYLVKRTGEKVFLECVQDMDHENMFWYRQDPGLGLRLIYFSYDVKMKEKGDIPEGYSVSREKKERFSLILESASTNQTSMYLCASSPQVNEQFFGPGTRLTVL.

The chain employs TRBV20-1 and TRBJ2-3, with TRBD2 matching 9 bases. Germline CDR1 and CDR2: DFQATT and SNEGSKA (reference sequence). CDR3 length: 15 amino acids. With V trimmed by 5 bases and J by 1 base, 7 bases remained unmatched. In nucleotides, the CDR3 is TGCAGTGCTGATTATAGCGGGAGTGGCACAGATACGCAGTATTTT. This gives the protein CSADYSGSGTDTQYF.

Concerning this clonotype: A much bigger clone sits one base away, suggesting this may be a read error. The rearrangement links TRBV27 to TRBJ2-7; 9 nucleotides align to TRBD1. The CDR3 has 14 residues. Germline CDR1 is MNHEY and CDR2 is SMNVEV (reference sequence). V lost 11 bases, J lost 1 base, and 9 bases stayed unmatched. DNA for the CDR3: TGTGCCGCCGACCGGGACAGGGATTCCTACGAGCAGTACTTC. It yields the protein CAADRDRDSYEQYF.

This clonotype has a count of ten or more. The rearrangement uses TRBV27 and TRBJ2-3; the D gene is possibly TRBD2 (6 bases). The CDR3 is made up of 16 amino acids. Germline CDR1 is MNHEY and CDR2 is SMNVEV (reference sequence). V lost 5 bases and J lost 2, with 17 bases in between. The CDR3 DNA follows: TGTGCCAGCAGTCTTTTAGCGGTACTATCCACAGATACGCAGTATTTT. Translation: CASSLLAVLSTDTQYF.

At least ten counts were recorded for this clonotype. The chain combines TRBV30 with TRBJ2-3; D may be TRBD2 (6 bases). The germline gives CDR1 GTSNPN, CDR2 SVGIG (reference sequence). The CDR3 is 13 residues long. Between the trimmed V and J ends, which lost 2 bases and 2 bases, there was a span of 8 bases. The CDR3 DNA sequence: TGTGCCTGGAGTCGCGGGAACACAGATACGCAGTATTTT. This translates into CAWSRGNTDTQYF.

This clonotype has a count of ten or more. The CDR3 loop is CASSSLPGPQETQYF. CDR3 in DNA: TGTGCCAGCAGCTCCCTTCCAGGGCCCCAAGAGACCCAGTACTTC. This sequence joins TRBV7-3 and TRBJ2-5, with D tentatively TRBD1 (5 bases). CDR3 size: 15 residues. Trimming cost V 4 bases and J 1 base, with 13 bases left between them. The germline V gene has CDR1 SGHTA and CDR2 FQGTGA.

This clonotype was seen a single time. This clone may be a read error of a much larger clone one base away. The V and J genes are TRBV20-1 and TRBJ1-2; weak D call: TRBD1 (5 bases). The CDR3 contains 13 residues. CDR1 and CDR2 (germline): DFQATT, SNEGSKA (reference sequence). CDR3 sequence: CSKGALPGKGCTF. In nucleotides, the CDR3 is TGCAGCAAAGGGGCACTACCGGGGAAGGGCTGCACCTTC.

As concerns this clonotype: One end of the junction fails to match germline, which may point to a read error. The chain combines TRBV12-3 or TRBV12-4 with TRBJ2-4; D may match TRBD1 or TRBD2 (6 bases each). CDR3 length equals 16 residues. The CDR3 here is CATSLGRGPGKNIQYF. The CDR3 bases are TGTGCCACCAGTTTAGGACGGGGGCCGGGCAAAAACATTCAGTACTTC.

The chain combines TRBV19 with TRBJ2-1; TRBD2 matches at 14 bases. The CDR3 is 17 residues long. J lost 2 bases, V lost 4 bases, and 4 bases had no gene match. The germline V gene encodes CDR1 LNHDA and CDR2 SQIVND (reference sequence). The DNA for the CDR3 is TGTGCCAGTAGTACCGGGACTAGCGGGAGTACCTACAATGAGCAGTTCTTC. This encodes CASSTGTSGSTYNEQFF. The whole variable domain, remainder taken from reference TRBV19 and TRBJ2-1, is DGGITQSPKYLFRKEGQNVTLSCEQNLNHDAMYWYRQDPGQGLRLIYYSQIVNDFQKGDIAEGYSVSREKKESFPLTVTSAQKNPTAFYLCASSTGTSGSTYNEQFFGPGTRLTVL.

This clonotype turned up a few times. The gene calls are TRBV7-8 and TRBJ2-7, with D hard to call. CDR1 and CDR2 (germline): SGHVS, FQNEAQ. V lost 1 base to trimming and J lost 2 bases, with 12 bases between them. The CDR3 is 15 residues long. CDR3 in DNA: TGTGCCAGCAGCTTAGGATCCTCCAATACCTACGAGCAGTACTTC. This translates into CASSLGSSNTYEQYF.

This sequence joins TRBV6-2 or TRBV6-3 and TRBJ2-1, with 12 bases matching TRBD2. The CDR3 loop spans 17 amino acids. With V trimmed by 1 base and J by 5 bases, 6 bases remained unmatched. CDR1 and CDR2 from the germline V gene are MNHEY and SVGEGT. CDR3 in DNA: TGTGCCAGCAGTTACTTACTAGCGGGAGGAATTGACAATGAGCAGTTCTTC. Its protein product is CASSYLLAGGIDNEQFF.

This clonotype was recorded many times. The gene calls are TRBV30 and TRBJ2-1; no definite D call. The germline V gene encodes CDR1 GTSNPN and CDR2 SVGIG (reference sequence). CDR3 size: 13 residues. V lost 0 bases to trimming and J lost 10 bases, with 13 bases between them. The CDR3: CAWSVLSDGEQFF. The CDR3 nucleotides read TGTGCCTGGAGTGTACTCTCCGACGGCGAGCAGTTCTTC.

This chain uses TRBV20-1 with TRBJ1-3, with D hard to call. The CDR3 loop spans 15 amino acids. Trimming stripped 4 bases from V and 0 bases from J, with 13 bases between. Germline V gives CDR1 DFQATT, CDR2 SNEGSKA (reference sequence). The CDR3 DNA sequence: TGCAGTGCTACCTCCGCTACTAACTCTGGAAACACCATATATTTT. Amino acids: CSATSATNSGNTIYF.

This clonotype was picked up many times. This chain connects TRBV5-1 to TRBJ1-1; D is uncertain. CDR3 size: 14 residues. The germline V gene has CDR1 SGHRS and CDR2 YFSETQ. V dropped 6 bases and J dropped 1 base, with 13 bases sitting between them. The DNA for the CDR3 is TGCGCCAGCAACTGGGCCCCTGGGAACACTGAAGCTTTCTTT. It is translated as CASNWAPGNTEAFF.

This clonotype was counted ten times or more. The J gene is TRBJ1-5, the V gene TRBV12-3 or TRBV12-4; the D gene is possibly TRBD1 (5 bases). Trimming left V 3 bases short and J 4 bases short, with 13 bases between. The length of the CDR3 is 15 residues. The CDR3, as DNA: TGTGCCAGCAGTTTTGGGGGGGGTGGAAATCAGCCCCAGCATTTT. It encodes CASSFGGGGNQPQHF.

This clonotype has a handful of counts. The chain recombines TRBV20-1 with TRBJ1-1; D perhaps matches TRBD1 (6 bases). Germline lookup yields CDR1 DFQATT and CDR2 SNEGSKA (reference sequence). The CDR3 extends over 14 amino acids. The V gene lost 6 bases and the J gene lost 1 base, with 15 bases spanning the gap. CDR3 in amino acids: CSALRGRGNTEAFF. CDR3 coding DNA: TGCAGTGCATTGAGGGGGAGGGGGAACACTGAAGCTTTCTTT.